The TCR beta chain under discussion was sequenced for a study of Ad26.COV2.S vaccination and SARS-CoV-2 variants. The study, taken as a whole, reports: Spike-specific CD8+ and CD4+ T cell responses reportedly showed substantial breadth after vaccination. Those who received the vaccine showed greater spike-specific TCR breadth than those given placebo. Across vaccine and placebo recipients, the breadth of non-spike TCRs was similar. The TCR-based breadth and depth measures might underestimate overall T cell responses.

J lost 5 bases, V lost 5 bases, and 14 bases had no gene match. CDR1 and CDR2 from the germline V gene are SGHTA and FQGTGA. This CDR3 comprises 17 residues. The method was immunoSEQ multiplex PCR; TCRdb's version includes in-frame clones alone and lacks a portion of them. The table lists hundreds of thousands of clones, 90% to 95% of them singletons. In this sample, this clone turned up once. Its antigen remains unidentified. The J gene is TRBJ2-5, the V gene TRBV7-3; 10 nucleotides line up with TRBD1. Specimen: peripheral blood, collected after recovery from COVID-19. The TCR comes from a human donor who had recovered from COVID-19. The DNA for the CDR3 is TGTGCCAGCAGCCCACCAACTGGGACAGGGGATGGGGAGACCCAGTACTTC. Its protein product is CASSPPTGTGDGETQYF.